Each of the 30 T cell receptor beta chains below was sequenced from the same sample in a study of blood T cells in healthy people across ages. Combining a sample-barcoded 5' primer with a J-beta primer mix, a second PCR ran for about 6 to 11 cycles. TCRdb re-called the 5' RACE reads with MiXCR, one entry per CDR3 protein. The repertoire holds over 1,200,000 distinct CDR3 sequences, with 55% to 75% as singletons. Material for sequencing was blood. These TCRs come from a young man in good health.

The table lists this clonotype with a count of one. J is TRBJ1-1 and V is TRBV25-1; a possible D gene is TRBD1 (6 bases). Germline V gene lookup returns CDR1 MGHDK and CDR2 SYGVNS. There are 15 residues in the CDR3. The V and J ends lost 3 bases and 6 bases respectively, with 17 bases between them. In DNA, the CDR3 is TGTGCCAGCAGTGACCCGCAGGGGATTGGTTCTGAAGCTTTCTTT. Its translation is CASSDPQGIGSEAFF.

The chain employs TRBV27 and TRBJ2-3; the D is unclear. The CDR3 has 12 residues. Deletions cut 6 bases from V and 4 bases from J, with 8 bases between. Germline loops: CDR1 MNHEY, CDR2 SMNVEV (reference sequence). The CDR3, as DNA: TGTGCCAGCAGGGGGTTGGCAGATACGCAGTATTTT. It yields the protein CASRGLADTQYF.

To note about this clonotype: The junction and the germline gene differ at one end; a read error may be behind it. The V call is TRBV7-9, the J call TRBJ2-7; no clear D. The CDR3 loop spans 14 amino acids. CDR1 is SEHNR, CDR2 FQNEAQ, per germline (reference sequence). The CDR3 loop reads CASSLAPVSHEQYF. The CDR3 nucleotides are TGTGCCAGCAGCTTAGCGCCCGTCTCCCACGAGCAGTACTTC.

This chain joins TRBV10-3 and TRBJ2-7, with a weak D call TRBD2 (6 bases). The ends were cut back, 4 bases at V and 0 bases at J, with 10 bases in the middle. From germline, CDR1 is ENHRY and CDR2 SYGVKD. The CDR3 is made up of 14 amino acids. Here the CDR3 reads CAISGGVGSYEQYF. DNA of the CDR3: TGTGCCATCAGTGGCGGGGTCGGCTCCTACGAGCAGTACTTC.

The chain is built from TRBV7-2 and TRBJ2-1; TRBD1 is a possible D gene (6 bases). Trimming pared 5 bases from V and 7 bases from J, leaving 21 bases between. The germline V gene encodes CDR1 SGHTA and CDR2 FQGNSA. The CDR3 is 16 amino acids. The DNA of the CDR3 is TGTGCCAGCAGCACTCAACCCATAACAGGGAGAAATGAGCAGTTCTTC. It specifies CASSTQPITGRNEQFF.

This clonotype was seen a handful of times. The chain is built from TRBV4-2 and TRBJ1-2, with D possibly being TRBD1 (5 bases). The CDR3 runs 15 residues. Germline V gene data show CDR1 as LGHNA and CDR2 as YNFKEQ. Trimming removed 1 base at V and 5 bases at J, with 14 bases between. CDR3 in DNA: TGTGCCAGCAGCCAAGGACAGACTGGGGGTTATGGCTACACCTTC. It yields the protein CASSQGQTGGYGYTF.

This clonotype was seen only a few times. The genes are TRBV6-5 and TRBJ2-5; D is unresolved. Germline CDR1 reads MNHEY; CDR2 reads SVGAGI. The CDR3 is 11 amino acids. The V end lost 7 bases, the J end lost 2 bases, and 5 bases lay between the germline ends. CDR3 in amino acids: CASIQQETQYF. The CDR3 DNA is TGTGCCAGCATACAGCAAGAGACCCAGTACTTC.

This chain links TRBV29-1 with TRBJ2-1; TRBD2 agrees at 9 bases. The CDR3 extends over 18 amino acids. V lost 7 bases and J lost 1; bases outside the gene matches: 17. Germline V lookup: CDR1 SQVTM, CDR2 ANQGSEA. The CDR3 region has the DNA TGCAGCGCCCGGCCCGGGACTAGCTATTGGGCTTCCTACAATGAGCAGTTCTTC. Encoded protein: CSARPGTSYWASYNEQFF.

The J gene is TRBJ2-7, the V gene TRBV27; D tentatively reads TRBD1 or TRBD2 (5 bases each). The CDR3 extends over 15 amino acids. Germline CDR1 is MNHEY and CDR2 is SMNVEV (reference sequence). V was cut by 0 bases and J by 2 bases, with 11 bases left in between. CDR3 sequence reads: CASSLSGTNPYEQYF. In DNA, the CDR3 is TGTGCCAGCAGTTTATCTGGGACGAACCCCTACGAGCAGTACTTC.

In DNA form, the CDR3 reads TGCAGTGCTCCTCGAGATATCGACGACCGATACGAGCAGTACTTC. Translating it yields CSAPRDIDDRYEQYF. The rearrangement joins TRBV20-1 to TRBJ2-5; D ambiguous. Gene TRBJ2-7 matches the end of the DNA better, so the J call may be wrong. The CDR3 totals 15 residues. The V gene's germline CDR1 is DFQATT and CDR2 SNEGSKA (reference sequence).

The chain combines TRBV12-3 or TRBV12-4 with TRBJ1-6; no firm D call. There are 11 residues in the CDR3. The V end was cut by 5 bases, the J end by 7 bases, with 3 bases between. CDR3: CASSRNSPLHF. Written as DNA, the CDR3 is TGTGCCAGCAGTCGAAATTCACCCCTCCACTTT.

The V and J genes are TRBV29-1 and TRBJ2-1; 8 nucleotides agree with TRBD1. The CDR3 contains 15 residues. After removal of 8 bases from V and 13 bases from J, the junction contained 22 bases not matched to a gene. Germline V lookup: CDR1 SQVTM, CDR2 ANQGSEA. The CDR3 loop is CSPTLGAGGYETQFF. The CDR3 coding sequence is TGCAGCCCAACATTGGGGGCAGGGGGCTATGAGACCCAGTTCTTC.

This clonotype was seen at least ten times. The chain joins TRBV20-1 to TRBJ1-6; a possible D gene is TRBD1 (6 bases). CDR3 length equals 13 residues. V lost 3 bases and J 10 bases, leaving 13 bases between the germline ends. The germline V gene has CDR1 DFQATT and CDR2 SNEGSKA (reference sequence). The CDR3 protein is CSARTGAASPLHF. CDR3 bases: TGCAGTGCTAGGACGGGGGCGGCATCACCCCTCCACTTT.

The chain links TRBV25-1 to TRBJ1-4; D is undetermined. CDR3 length: 14 residues. Germline V lookup: CDR1 MGHDK, CDR2 SYGVNS. The V and J ends lost 6 bases and 7 bases respectively, with 15 bases between them. This chain's CDR3 is CASRGEGRSEKLFF. The CDR3 DNA reads as TGTGCCAGCAGGGGCGAGGGTCGGAGTGAAAAACTGTTTTTT.

Written as DNA, the CDR3 is TGTGCCAGTACCGGGACAGGGGGCCCGCAAGAGACCCAGTACTTC. Translating gives CASTGTGGPQETQYF. V gene TRBV2 combines with J gene TRBJ2-5, with 12 bases identical to TRBD1. This CDR3 is 15 amino acids long. The V segment lost 9 bases and the J segment 2 bases; nucleotides outside the gene matches: 7. Per the germline V gene, CDR1 is SNHLY and CDR2 is FYNNEI. Together with reference TRBV2 and TRBJ2-5, the CDR3 gives the full variable domain: EPEVTQTPSHQVTQMGQEVILRCVPISNHLYFYWYRQILGQKVEFLVSFYNNEISEKSEIFDDQFSVERPDGSNFTLKIRSTKLEDSAMYFCASTGTGGPQETQYFGPGTRLLVL.

The chain employs TRBV28 and TRBJ2-4, with D possibly being TRBD2 (5 bases). The last part of the DNA fits TRBJ2-7 better; the J call may be wrong. Germline CDR1 is MDHEN and CDR2 is SYDVKM. The CDR3 totals 14 residues. The CDR3 protein is CASSTRGLGYEQYF. CDR3 coding DNA: TGTGCCAGCAGTACTCGGGGATTAGGCTACGAGCAGTACTTC.

The chain links TRBV7-2 to TRBJ2-5; no clear D gene. V dropped 10 bases and J dropped 1 base, with 13 bases sitting between them. The CDR3 covers 13 residues. CDR1 is SGHTA and CDR2 is FQGNSA in the germline V gene. In nucleotides, the CDR3 is TGTGCCACCCATCCGGGCAGCCAAGAGACCCAGTACTTC. This encodes CATHPGSQETQYF.

To note about this clonotype: One end of the junction does not line up with germline, which may come from a read error. This chain uses TRBV7-8 with TRBJ1-2; 7 bases are a match to TRBD1. This CDR3 has 16 amino acids. Germline CDR1 is SGHVS and CDR2 is FQNEAQ. The CDR3 protein is CASSLGTTQGGDGYTF. For the CDR3, the DNA is TGTGCCAGTAGCTTAGGGACCACCCAGGGGGGCGATGGCTACACCTTC.

J is TRBJ2-5 and V is TRBV29-1; 7 bases align to TRBD1. This CDR3 region has 14 residues. Trimming took 0 bases from V and 5 from J; bases not matched to a gene: 6. In germline, CDR1 is SQVTM, CDR2 ANQGSEA. This CDR3 is CSVEEGTVWETQYF. The CDR3 coding sequence is TGCAGCGTTGAAGAGGGGACAGTATGGGAGACCCAGTACTTC.

The V gene is TRBV6-5, the J gene TRBJ1-5, with no clear D. Trimming removed 6 bases at V and 5 bases at J, with 14 bases between. CDR1 is MNHEY, CDR2 SVGAGI, per germline. This CDR3 is 14 amino acids long. Here the CDR3 reads CASSPTQRHQPQHF. The CDR3 coding sequence is TGTGCCAGCAGCCCGACCCAGCGCCATCAGCCCCAGCATTTT.

This sequence joins TRBV20-1 and TRBJ2-1, with 7 bases identical to TRBD1. The V gene end was trimmed by 0 bases and the J gene end by 4 bases; junction bases not matched to a gene: 6. This CDR3 is 15 amino acids long. In germline, CDR1 is DFQATT, CDR2 SNEGSKA (reference sequence). The CDR3 loop reads CSARDLKTGYNEQFF. The CDR3 DNA reads as TGCAGTGCTAGAGACCTAAAGACAGGGTACAATGAGCAGTTCTTC.

The CDR3 region is CASSPQGPTYEQYF. CDR3 nucleotides: TGTGCCAGCAGCCCCCAAGGGCCTACCTACGAGCAGTACTTC. The rearrangement links TRBV14 to TRBJ2-7, with D unclear. In germline, CDR1 is SGHDN, CDR2 FVKESK. The CDR3 is made up of 14 amino acids. V lost 4 bases and J lost 2, with 12 bases in between.

This chain joins TRBV28 and TRBJ1-2, with D unclear. V gave up 6 bases and J gave up 2 bases, with 13 bases separating them. Germline-derived CDR1 and CDR2 are MDHEN and SYDVKM. The CDR3 consists of 14 residues. The CDR3 nucleotides are TGTGCCAGCAGCCGTAGCGTTTCGAACTATGGCTACACCTTC. Translating gives CASSRSVSNYGYTF.

Concerning this clonotype itself: At one end the junction does not follow the germline gene, possibly because of a read error. The chain employs TRBV6-1 and TRBJ2-4; tentatively, D is TRBD1 (5 bases). CDR1 is MNHNS, CDR2 SASEGT, per germline. The CDR3 extends over 14 amino acids. CDR3 residues: CASSALGPKTIQYF. DNA of the CDR3: TGTGCCAGCAGTGCCCTGGGGCCGAAAACCATTCAGTACTTC.

The genes are TRBV5-1 and TRBJ2-3; possibly TRBD2 for D (5 bases). This CDR3 comprises 13 residues. Germline loops: CDR1 SGHRS, CDR2 YFSETQ. V gave up 0 bases and J gave up 8 bases, with 10 bases separating them. The chain's CDR3 is CASSLAERLTQYF. The CDR3 coding sequence is TGCGCCAGCAGCTTGGCTGAGCGGCTTACGCAGTATTTT.

This clonotype appeared a few times. This chain connects TRBV12-3 or TRBV12-4 to TRBJ1-5, with D possibly matching TRBD1 (6 bases). This CDR3 has 14 amino acids. Trimming took off 6 bases at V and 3 bases at J, with 12 bases between the two ends. The CDR3 DNA follows: TGTGCCAGCAGATCGACAGGACTCAATCAGCCCCAGCATTTT. Encoded protein: CASRSTGLNQPQHF.

The CDR3 DNA follows: TGCAGCGTTGGGGGAACTGGGGCCAACGTCCTGACTTTC. It encodes CSVGGTGANVLTF. The gene calls are TRBV29-1 and TRBJ2-6; no reliable D call. Trimming took off 4 bases at V and 2 bases at J, with 6 bases between the two ends. The CDR3 has 13 residues. Germline CDR1 and CDR2: SQVTM and ANQGSEA.

A remark on this clonotype: At one of its ends the junction is not consistent with the germline gene, which may arise from a read error. The chain links TRBV3-1 to TRBJ2-7; D is undetermined. From germline, CDR1 is LGHDT and CDR2 YNNKEL (reference sequence). CDR3 length: 11 residues. Here the CDR3 reads CASSYRNERYF. In DNA, the CDR3 is TGTGCCAGCAGCTACCGTAACGAGCGGTACTTC.

The gene calls are TRBV7-9 and TRBJ1-2, with unresolved D. Looked up from germline, CDR1 is SEHNR and CDR2 is FQNEAQ (reference sequence). CDR3 length equals 15 residues. Trimming stripped 2 bases from V and 4 bases from J, with 14 bases between. CDR3 region: CASSLSLSDFYGYTF. As DNA, the CDR3 is TGTGCCAGCAGCTTAAGTCTATCAGACTTCTATGGCTACACCTTC. Supplemented by reference TRBV7-9 and TRBJ1-2, the full variable domain reads DTGVSQNPRHKITKRGQNVTFRCDPISEHNRLYWYRQTLGQGPEFLTYFQNEAQLEKSRLLSDRFSAERPKGSFSTLEIQRTEQGDSAMYLCASSLSLSDFYGYTFGSGTRLTVV.

The chain joins TRBV7-9 to TRBJ2-1; D perhaps matches TRBD1 (6 bases). This CDR3 is built from 16 residues. V was shortened by 1 base and J by 2 bases, with 12 bases between the two germline ends. CDR1 and CDR2 from the germline V gene are SEHNR and FQNEAQ (reference sequence). This chain's CDR3 is CASSLVGAETYNEQFF. The DNA of the CDR3 is TGTGCCAGCAGCTTAGTGGGGGCGGAGACCTACAATGAGCAGTTCTTC.